The clone carrying this TCR beta chain was seen a few times. Its specificity is unknown. The data were taken from a study of CD8 T cells in ankylosing spondylitis. The CDR3 runs 17 residues. Germline-derived CDR1 and CDR2 are GTSNPN and SVGIG (reference sequence). With 2 bases removed from V and 2 bases from J, the gap between germline ends came to 19 bases. Findings and caveats of the study: Significant enrichment of disease-linked clones was reported in matched ankylosing spondylitis synovial fluid. The authors found the disease-linked clones to be CD8+ and relatively rare in peripheral blood. Apparently characteristic of ankylosing spondylitis blood was a TCR beta motif (eight highly homologous variants).

TCRdb reprocessed the 5' RACE reads with MiXCR, giving one entry per CDR3 protein. The sample has 150,000 to 250,000 distinct CDR3 sequences; around 13% are singletons. The sequence was collected from a male donor with ankylosing spondylitis or in good health (not recorded which). Source material: blood, either unsorted or a sorted T cell fraction (not recorded which). The chain combines TRBV30 with TRBJ2-1; tentatively, D is TRBD2 (5 bases). The CDR3 coding sequence is TGTGCCTGGAGTCCCCGATGGGCGGAGCGGACCTACAATGAGCAGTTCTTC. It encodes CAWSPRWAERTYNEQFF.